The 28 T cell receptor beta chains listed next were all sequenced from one sample in a study of shared clonotypes between healthy human individuals. Using immunoSEQ multiplex PCR, the repertoire was profiled, and TCRdb retains in-frame clones only, with some absent. The sample shows some 2.4 million clones, approximately 93% of them seen only once. The sequenced sample was naive CD4+ T cells from PBMCs. The sample's subset: CD45RA+ positively selected. These receptors were taken from a man between 18 and 35 years old in good health. Some clones in this sample may be carry-over from other donors' samples.

This clone was observed a single time. The V and J genes are TRBV10-3 and TRBJ2-7; D uncertain. Deletions cut 2 bases from V and 5 bases from J, with 7 bases between. The CDR3 has 12 amino acids. CDR1 and CDR2 from the germline V gene are ENHRY and SYGVKD. CDR3 sequence reads: CAISERLDEQYF. Written as DNA, the CDR3 is TGTGCCATCAGTGAGAGGCTAGACGAGCAGTACTTC.

The CDR3: CSVRGYRGGLNSDTQYF. The CDR3 DNA reads TGCAGCGTAAGGGGGTACAGGGGAGGACTCAACTCAGATACGCAGTATTTT. The gene calls are TRBV29-1 and TRBJ2-3, with D possibly matching TRBD1 (7 bases). The CDR3 totals 17 residues. The ends were cut back, 6 bases at V and 4 bases at J, with 26 bases in the middle. Germline V CDR1 and CDR2: SQVTM, ANQGSEA.

This chain uses TRBV6-6 with TRBJ1-2; weak D call: TRBD1 (6 bases). Germline values: CDR1 MNHNY, CDR2 SVGAGI (reference sequence). V was clipped by 6 bases and J by 0 bases, with 17 bases between them. The CDR3 sequence is 16 residues long. This chain's CDR3 is CASSSGLDRTNYGYTF. The CDR3 nucleotides read TGTGCCAGCAGCTCGGGGTTGGACAGAACTAACTATGGCTACACCTTC.

Concerning this clone itself: Other DNA sequences within the sample encode an identical CDR3. The gene calls are TRBV5-1 and TRBJ2-1; 7 bases agree with TRBD1. The CDR3 totals 14 residues. The J segment lost 3 bases and the V segment lost 3 bases, leaving 3 bases of the junction unmatched. The germline CDR1 and CDR2 sequences are SGHRS and YFSETQ. The CDR3 loop is CASSSGTVYNEQFF. The CDR3 DNA sequence: TGCGCCAGCAGCTCAGGGACAGTCTACAATGAGCAGTTCTTC.

As DNA, the CDR3 is TGTGCCACCAGCAGGCTTGGCGGGCCGGGCACAGATACGCAGTATTTT. Translating it yields CATSRLGGPGTDTQYF. The J gene is TRBJ2-3, the V gene TRBV15; TRBD2 might be the D (5 bases). From germline, CDR1 is LNHNV and CDR2 YYDKDF (reference sequence). The CDR3 length is 16 residues. The germline V and J ends were trimmed by 3 bases and 1 base, with 14 bases remaining between them.

CDR3 residues: CASSGGRGSTDTQYF. The CDR3 region has the DNA TGTGCCAGCAGTGGGGGACGGGGAAGCACAGATACGCAGTATTTT. The chain has TRBV2 and TRBJ2-3; D might be TRBD1 or TRBD2, each matching 5 bases. V was trimmed by 4 bases and J by 0 bases, leaving 11 bases between them. The CDR3 totals 15 residues. Germline CDR1 reads SNHLY; CDR2 reads FYNNEI.

A word on this clone: The same CDR3 is also encoded by other DNA sequences in this sample. The chain carries TRBV7-8 and TRBJ2-1; D ambiguous. V lost 0 bases and J lost 9, with 3 bases in between. The germline V gene has CDR1 SGHVS and CDR2 FQNEAQ. The CDR3 runs to 11 residues. The CDR3 bases are TGTGCCAGCAGCTTAGCAGGTGAGCAGTTCTTC. It encodes CASSLAGEQFF.

This clone was counted once. The V gene is TRBV28, the J gene TRBJ2-1; 8 bases line up with TRBD1. CDR1 is MDHEN and CDR2 is SYDVKM in the germline V gene. The J segment lost 6 bases and the V segment lost 5 bases, leaving 6 bases of the junction unmatched. CDR3 size: 14 residues. The CDR3: CASSTRQGTNEQFF. CDR3 nucleotides: TGTGCCAGCAGTACCCGACAGGGGACCAATGAGCAGTTCTTC.

The J gene is TRBJ2-7, the V gene TRBV29-1; D may be TRBD1 or TRBD2 (5 bases each). Per germline, CDR1 SQVTM and CDR2 ANQGSEA. Trimming stripped 6 bases from V and 2 bases from J, with 17 bases between. The CDR3 consists of 14 residues. The chain's CDR3 is CSVVRAGGPYEQYF. CDR3 nucleotides: TGCAGCGTCGTCAGGGCGGGCGGGCCCTACGAGCAGTACTTC.

As to this clone: This sample includes further DNA sequences coding for the same CDR3. This chain uses TRBV5-1 with TRBJ2-1, with 9 bases fitting TRBD2. The CDR3 runs to 15 residues. V lost 0 bases, J lost 2 bases, and 0 bases stayed unmatched. CDR1 and CDR2 from the germline V gene are SGHRS and YFSETQ. Written as DNA, the CDR3 is TGCGCCAGCAGCTTGGTAGCGGGGGCCTACAATGAGCAGTTCTTC. As protein: CASSLVAGAYNEQFF.

The chain joins TRBV28 to TRBJ1-5; D is ambiguous. The V and J ends lost 8 bases and 0 bases respectively, with 11 bases between them. The germline gives CDR1 MDHEN, CDR2 SYDVKM. CDR3 length: 14 amino acids. The DNA for the CDR3 is TGTGCCAGCCTCAGACGGTATAGCAATCAGCCCCAGCATTTT. The encoded protein is CASLRRYSNQPQHF.

The V call is TRBV7-2, the J call TRBJ2-7, with 8 bases lining up with TRBD1. V shed 5 bases and J 1 base; nucleotides not matched to a gene: 7. Germline-derived CDR1 and CDR2 are SGHTA and FQGNSA. This CDR3 has 15 residues. The CDR3 is CASSPPRQGSYEQYF. The CDR3 nucleotides read TGTGCCAGCAGCCCCCCTCGACAGGGGTCCTACGAGCAGTACTTC.

The chain joins TRBV28 to TRBJ2-3, with TRBD2 identical over 8 bases. Germline V CDR1 and CDR2: MDHEN, SYDVKM. Trimming at V came to 7 bases and at J to 8 bases, leaving 20 bases not matched to a gene. The CDR3 loop spans 17 amino acids. The CDR3 protein is CASKLASGSRGSGTQYF. CDR3 sequence (DNA): TGTGCCAGCAAGCTGGCGAGCGGGAGTAGGGGATCCGGTACGCAGTATTTT.

The chain couples TRBV7-2 to TRBJ2-1, with 10 bases lining up with TRBD1. With V trimmed by 5 bases and J by 0 bases, 7 bases remained unmatched. CDR1 is SGHTA, CDR2 FQGNSA, per germline. The CDR3 runs 17 residues. Here the CDR3 DNA reads TGTGCCAGCAGCACCCCGACAGGGGGCGGCTCCTACAATGAGCAGTTCTTC. The encoded protein is CASSTPTGGGSYNEQFF.

This chain joins TRBV28 and TRBJ1-1; TRBD1 matches 9 bases. The V gene's germline CDR1 is MDHEN and CDR2 SYDVKM. The CDR3 covers 17 residues. Unmatched junction bases numbered 18, after V lost 5 bases and J lost 8 bases. The CDR3 nucleotides are TGTGCCAGCAGTCCTAACATCAGATCCGGACAGGGGTCGGAAGCTTTCTTT. Encoded protein: CASSPNIRSGQGSEAFF.

V is TRBV2 and J is TRBJ2-5; D may be TRBD2 (5 bases). The CDR3 is 13 residues long. Trimming cost V 5 bases and J 5 bases, with 12 bases left between them. Per the germline V gene, CDR1 is SNHLY and CDR2 is FYNNEI. CDR3 loop: CASSSGVEETQYF. The CDR3 DNA sequence: TGTGCCAGCAGTTCCGGGGTTGAGGAGACCCAGTACTTC.

V usage is TRBV28 and J usage is TRBJ1-3, with TRBD1 as a possible D gene (6 bases). Germline values: CDR1 MDHEN, CDR2 SYDVKM. The CDR3 extends over 14 amino acids. V gave up 6 bases and J gave up 2 bases, with 11 bases separating them. The CDR3 DNA sequence: TGTGCCAGCAGCCCTTGGACAGCTGGAAACACCATATATTTT. It codes for CASSPWTAGNTIYF.

The rearrangement links TRBV6-1 to TRBJ2-7, with D tentatively TRBD1 or TRBD2 (6 bases each). The CDR3 spans 14 residues. Germline values: CDR1 MNHNS, CDR2 SASEGT. With 10 bases removed from V and 5 bases from J, the gap between germline ends came to 21 bases. The CDR3 spells CATLPGGSSNEQYF. CDR3 coding DNA: TGTGCCACCCTTCCCGGGGGCAGTTCCAACGAGCAGTACTTC.

As concerns this clone: The sample holds other DNA sequences that translate to the same CDR3. V is TRBV5-1 and J is TRBJ2-5, with 9 bases that match TRBD1. With 2 bases clipped from V and 2 bases from J, the junction kept 1 base outside the gene matches. This CDR3 region has 14 residues. The germline gives CDR1 SGHRS, CDR2 YFSETQ. CDR3 nucleotide sequence: TGCGCCAGCAGCTTCGGACAGGGGCAAGAGACCCAGTACTTC. Translation: CASSFGQGQETQYF.

This chain uses TRBV6-5 with TRBJ1-4; D may be TRBD1 (5 bases). The V end lost 0 bases, the J end lost 4 bases, and 12 bases lay between the germline ends. CDR1 is MNHEY and CDR2 is SVGAGI in the germline V gene. The CDR3 covers 16 residues. CDR3 coding DNA: TGTGCCAGCAGTTACTCAACAGGTCCCGTTAATGAAAAACTGTTTTTT. Its protein is CASSYSTGPVNEKLFF.

Points on this clone: One end of the junction is discordant with germline, which a read error may explain. This chain joins TRBV15 and TRBJ2-7, with 8 bases that match TRBD1. This CDR3 is 15 amino acids long. Germline lookup yields CDR1 LNHNV and CDR2 YYDKDF (reference sequence). As DNA, the CDR3 is TGTGCCACCAGCAGATCCGGACAGGGTGTAAGGGAGCGGTACTTC. Translation: CATSRSGQGVRERYF.

In regard to this clone: This sample includes further DNA sequences coding for the same CDR3. This chain connects TRBV11-2 to TRBJ2-7; TRBD1 aligns across 7 bases. CDR1 and CDR2 from the germline V gene are SGHAT and FQNNGV. With 5 bases clipped from V and 4 bases from J, the junction kept 5 bases outside the gene matches. The CDR3 totals 13 residues. The CDR3 is CASSPQGSYEQYF. CDR3 in DNA: TGTGCCAGCAGCCCACAGGGGAGTTACGAGCAGTACTTC.

This chain connects TRBV7-9 to TRBJ2-4, with D unclear. CDR1 and CDR2 from the germline V gene are SEHNR and FQNEAQ (reference sequence). The CDR3 contains 15 residues. Trimming removed 3 bases from V and 1 base from J, with 10 bases in between. The CDR3 loop is CASSFGPGAKNIQYF. The CDR3, as DNA: TGTGCCAGCAGCTTCGGACCTGGGGCCAAAAACATTCAGTACTTC.

This chain connects TRBV6-6 to TRBJ1-1; D possibly corresponds to TRBD1 (5 bases). The CDR3 spans 12 residues. Germline V CDR1 and CDR2: MNHNY, SVGAGI (reference sequence). V lost 2 bases and J 8 bases, leaving 9 bases between the germline ends. The CDR3, as DNA: TGTGCCAGCAGTTACGCGACAGCGGAAGCTTTCTTT. Its translation: CASSYATAEAFF.

The genes are TRBV4-1 and TRBJ2-7; D not resolved. Trimming took off 3 bases at V and 6 bases at J, with 9 bases between the two ends. Germline V gives CDR1 MGHRA, CDR2 YSYEKL. This CDR3 comprises 12 residues. The chain's CDR3 is CASSQLPSEQYF. For the CDR3, the DNA is TGCGCCAGCAGCCAGCTTCCCAGCGAGCAGTACTTC.

V usage is TRBV7-2 and J usage is TRBJ2-1; TRBD2 is a possible D gene (5 bases). Trimming shortened V by 5 bases and J by 6 bases, and 17 bases separated the two germline ends. Germline V gene lookup returns CDR1 SGHTA and CDR2 FQGNSA. CDR3 length equals 15 residues. The CDR3 coding sequence is TGTGCCAGCAGCATGAACGGTCCCGGGGTCAATGAGCAGTTCTTC. Protein: CASSMNGPGVNEQFF.

The chain carries TRBV30 and TRBJ1-1; tentative D call: TRBD1 (6 bases). This CDR3 has 12 residues. From germline, CDR1 is GTSNPN and CDR2 SVGIG (reference sequence). The V and J ends lost 3 bases and 10 bases respectively, with 15 bases between them. The CDR3 sequence: CAWSPGGGIAFF. The CDR3 nucleotides read TGTGCCTGGAGCCCCGGAGGGGGGATAGCTTTCTTT.

V and J are TRBV5-1 and TRBJ2-3; D gene uncertain. This CDR3 comprises 14 residues. Germline V lookup: CDR1 SGHRS, CDR2 YFSETQ. Trimming stripped 0 bases from V and 3 bases from J, with 8 bases between. The CDR3 DNA reads TGCGCCAGCAGCTTGGAGGCTCCTACAGATACGCAGTATTTT. Translating it yields CASSLEAPTDTQYF.